This TCR beta chain derives from a study of T cell clones after liver transplantation. Background on the study: Timepoints were pre-transplant, pre-withdrawal, and after withdrawal was completed or failed. Study-level findings and limits: Small, mixed patient groups and varying post-transplant times limit these conclusions.

CD3+CD4+ and CD3+CD8+ cells were FACS-sorted from thawed unstimulated PBMCs. The V gene's germline CDR1 is MDHEN and CDR2 SYDVKM. Trimming removed 5 bases from V and 4 bases from J; junction bases left unmatched: 5. The CDR3 is made up of 13 amino acids. TCRdb's copy holds only in-frame clones and misses some; the assay was immunoSEQ multiplex PCR. The sample consists of about 75,000 clones, around 80% of them appearing once. Points on this clone: Its antigen is currently unknown.

The sample was CD4+ T cells from blood, taken less than 50 months after liver transplant. The clonotype comes from a human patient who received a liver transplant. Some T cells may be transferred from the graft donor. The rearrangement uses TRBV28 and TRBJ2-7, with 7 bases fitting TRBD1. Here the CDR3 reads CASSRRDSYEQYF. The DNA for the CDR3 is TGTGCCAGCAGTCGCCGGGACAGTTACGAGCAGTACTTC.